Given below is one T cell receptor (beta chain) in context. Naive CD8 cells comprised CD45RO-negative, CCR7-positively selected cells, excluding terminally differentiated effector memory CD45RA+ cells. CDR1 is MNHNS and CDR2 is SASEGT in the germline V gene. The CDR3 runs to 15 residues. Deletions cut 2 bases from V and 4 bases from J, with 14 bases between. TCRdb keeps only in-frame clones here, not all; method: immunoSEQ multiplex PCR. The sample lists 1.5 million to 2.5 million clones, approximately 94% seen once, with approximately 1% in the top ten. This entry comes from a study of shared clonotypes between healthy human individuals.

The sample comprised naive CD8+ T cells sorted from blood. The chain links TRBV6-1 to TRBJ1-2, with D perhaps matching TRBD1 (5 bases). The receptor's source is a man between 18 and 29 years old in good health. As DNA, the CDR3 is TGTGCCAGCAGTGAACACACCAGGGAGGGCTATGGCTACACCTTC. Translation gives CASSEHTREGYGYTF.